Each of the 15 T cell receptor beta chains below was sequenced from the same sample in a study of T-cell memory formation after mild COVID-19. MiXCR was run by TCRdb on the 5' RACE reads, yielding one entry per CDR3 protein. The table lists some 450,000 distinct CDR3 sequences, about 20% of them singletons. Specimen: PBMCs or a T cell subset sorted from them (not recorded which). Every receptor here comes from a man between 18 and 29 years old who had mild COVID-19 (a few samples of this study predate the infection). Cell type and time point are not known.

CDR3 residues: CASSQSGSHRGEQYF. The CDR3 nucleotides read TGTGCCAGCTCGCAAAGCGGGAGTCATCGCGGCGAGCAGTACTTC. The V gene is TRBV18, the J gene TRBJ2-7; 8 bases match TRBD2. The V gene's germline CDR1 is KGHSH and CDR2 LQKENI. The CDR3 runs to 15 residues. The V and J ends lost 6 bases and 6 bases, in that order; junction bases with no gene match: 13.

CDR3 DNA: TGTGCCAGCAGTTGGCACAGACAGGGAAAGTACAATGAGCAGTTCTTC. This translates into CASSWHRQGKYNEQFF. This chain uses TRBV6-2 or TRBV6-3 with TRBJ2-1, with TRBD1 identical over 7 bases. Trimming took 4 bases from V and 4 from J; bases not matched to a gene: 10. The CDR3 has 16 residues. CDR1 and CDR2 from the germline V gene are MNHEY and SVGEGT.

This clonotype was detected a few times. J is TRBJ2-3 and V is TRBV7-2; possible D gene TRBD2, 5 bases. The germline V and J ends were trimmed by 4 bases and 6 bases, with 8 bases remaining between them. Per the germline V gene, CDR1 is SGHTA and CDR2 is FQGNSA. The length of the CDR3 is 12 residues. The CDR3 DNA reads as TGTGCCAGCAGCTCCTTAGCGGATACGCAGTATTTT. Amino acid sequence: CASSSLADTQYF.

The chain employs TRBV29-1 and TRBJ1-4, with D possibly matching TRBD1 (6 bases). The CDR3 spans 14 residues. Trimming took off 4 bases at V and 0 bases at J, with 9 bases between the two ends. Germline V gene lookup returns CDR1 SQVTM and CDR2 ANQGSEA. CDR3: CSVATGATNEKLFF. CDR3 sequence (DNA): TGCAGCGTTGCGACAGGAGCAACTAATGAAAAACTGTTTTTT.

This chain links TRBV12-3 or TRBV12-4 with TRBJ1-2; TRBD1 aligns across 7 bases. The CDR3 spans 15 residues. V lost 6 bases to trimming and J lost 6 bases; unmatched junction nucleotides: 13. CDR3 sequence reads: CASRRSLRGADGYTF. The CDR3 region has the DNA TGTGCCAGCAGACGAAGCCTCAGGGGGGCTGATGGCTACACCTTC.

The chain employs TRBV29-1 and TRBJ1-2; D perhaps matches TRBD1 (5 bases). The CDR3 sequence is 13 residues long. Trimming took 5 bases from V and 4 from J, leaving 14 bases between them. Germline assignment: CDR1 SQVTM and CDR2 ANQGSEA. The CDR3 DNA reads TGCAGCGTTACATTCCAGGGTGGCTATGGCTACACCTTC. It encodes CSVTFQGGYGYTF.

This clonotype has ten or more counts. The chain employs TRBV4-2 and TRBJ1-2, with TRBD1 matching 9 bases. Per the germline V gene, CDR1 is LGHNA and CDR2 is YNFKEQ. The CDR3 runs to 16 residues. V shed 3 bases, J shed 1 base, and the junction held 6 bases outside the gene matches. The CDR3 sequence: CASSHLQGAVNYGYTF. The CDR3 DNA reads as TGTGCCAGCAGCCACCTACAGGGGGCGGTTAACTATGGCTACACCTTC.

The rearrangement joins TRBV20-1 to TRBJ2-5; tentative D call: TRBD2 (6 bases). Trimming removed 7 bases at V and 9 bases at J, with 27 bases between. Germline V CDR1 and CDR2: DFQATT, SNEGSKA (reference sequence). The CDR3 is made up of 15 amino acids. The CDR3 loop is CSGQGSGSTSRAQYF. The CDR3 DNA follows: TGCAGTGGGCAGGGAAGCGGGTCCACCAGCAGGGCCCAGTACTTC.

This chain joins TRBV5-1 and TRBJ1-1, with no clear D. Germline V gene lookup returns CDR1 SGHRS and CDR2 YFSETQ. This CDR3 has 13 residues. Trimming took off 7 bases at V and 3 bases at J, with 13 bases between the two ends. CDR3 coding DNA: TGCGCCAGCTTTGGTTTTGGGTACACTGAAGCTTTCTTT. Its translation is CASFGFGYTEAFF. Full variable domain (outside the CDR3, taken from reference TRBV5-1 and TRBJ1-1): KAGVTQTPRYLIKTRGQQVTLSCSPISGHRSVSWYQQTPGQGLQFLFEYFSETQRNKGNFPGRFSGRQFSNSRSEMNVSTLELGDSALYLCASFGFGYTEAFFGQGTRLTVV.

V gene TRBV9 combines with J gene TRBJ1-1, with no clear D. There are 14 residues in the CDR3. The V end lost 0 bases, the J end lost 1 base, and 7 bases lay between the germline ends. Per germline, CDR1 SGDLS and CDR2 YYNGEE. CDR3 sequence: CASSVVSGNTEAFF. The CDR3 DNA sequence: TGTGCCAGCAGCGTAGTTTCCGGGAACACTGAAGCTTTCTTT.

This clonotype was found many times. The chain combines TRBV18 with TRBJ1-1; the match to TRBD1 covers 7 bases. The junction had 2 bases not matched to a gene; V was cut back by 3 bases and J by 7 bases. The CDR3 runs to 12 residues. Germline CDR1 and CDR2: KGHSH and LQKENI. The CDR3 DNA reads TGTGCCAGCTCACCGGGACAGTTTGAAGCTTTCTTT. Protein: CASSPGQFEAFF.

The genes are TRBV6-6 and TRBJ1-2; no definite D call. This CDR3 has 13 amino acids. V was trimmed by 2 bases and J by 0 bases, leaving 4 bases between them. Per germline, CDR1 MNHNY and CDR2 SVGAGI (reference sequence). CDR3 in amino acids: CASSYRSNYGYTF. Written as DNA, the CDR3 is TGTGCCAGCAGTTACCGCTCTAACTATGGCTACACCTTC.

This rearrangement joins TRBV6-2 or TRBV6-3 to TRBJ2-1; D ambiguous. Trimming stripped 5 bases from V and 9 bases from J, with 5 bases between. The CDR3 has 10 amino acids. Germline V CDR1 and CDR2: MNHEY, SVGEGT. The CDR3 bases are TGTGCCAGCAGTGGCGTTGAGCAGTTCTTC. Its translation: CASSGVEQFF.

This rearrangement joins TRBV5-1 to TRBJ2-1; TRBD1 aligns across 10 bases. The CDR3 covers 15 residues. CDR1 is SGHRS and CDR2 is YFSETQ in the germline V gene. The junction had 8 bases not matched to a gene; V was cut back by 5 bases and J by 6 bases. CDR3 loop: CASSGGTGAGNEQFF. The CDR3, as DNA: TGCGCCAGCAGTGGGGGGACAGGGGCGGGCAATGAGCAGTTCTTC.

This clonotype has a handful of counts. This chain links TRBV4-3 with TRBJ2-1; 9 bases align to TRBD2. The CDR3 contains 16 residues. Unmatched junction bases numbered 7, after V lost 0 bases and J lost 7 bases. Per the germline V gene, CDR1 is LGHNA and CDR2 is YSLEER. CDR3 sequence reads: CASSQDGRGGLNEQFF. The CDR3, as DNA: TGCGCCAGCAGCCAAGACGGGCGGGGGGGCTTAAATGAGCAGTTCTTC.